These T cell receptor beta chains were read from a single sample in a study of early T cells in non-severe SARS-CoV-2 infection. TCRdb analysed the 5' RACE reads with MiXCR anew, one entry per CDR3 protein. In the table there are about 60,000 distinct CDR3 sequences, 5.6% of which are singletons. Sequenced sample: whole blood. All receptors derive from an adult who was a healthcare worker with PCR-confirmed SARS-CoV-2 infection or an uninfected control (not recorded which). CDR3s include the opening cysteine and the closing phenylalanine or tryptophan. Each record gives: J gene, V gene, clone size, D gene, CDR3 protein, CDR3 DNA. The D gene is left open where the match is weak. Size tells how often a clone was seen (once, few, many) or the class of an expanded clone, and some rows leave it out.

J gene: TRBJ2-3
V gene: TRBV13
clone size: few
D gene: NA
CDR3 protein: CASSLVTAPDYTDTQYF
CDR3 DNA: TGTGCCAGCAGCTTAGTCACCGCGCCGGACTACACAGATACGCAGTATTTT

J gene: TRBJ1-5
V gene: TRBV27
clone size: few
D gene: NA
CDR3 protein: CASSFLLDSNQPQHF
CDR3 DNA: TGTGCCAGCAGTTTCCTCCTCGATAGCAATCAGCCCCAGCATTTT

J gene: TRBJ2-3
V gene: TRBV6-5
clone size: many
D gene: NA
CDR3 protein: CASRVSDPSDTQYF
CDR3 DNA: TGTGCCAGCAGGGTCAGTGATCCGTCGGATACGCAGTATTTT

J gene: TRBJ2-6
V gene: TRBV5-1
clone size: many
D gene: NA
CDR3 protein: CASSGPGTRTAGANVLTF
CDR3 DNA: TGCGCCAGCAGCGGACCCGGGACCCGGACGGCTGGGGCCAACGTCCTGACTTTC

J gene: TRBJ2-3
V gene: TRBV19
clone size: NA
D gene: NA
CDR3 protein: CATRRAATDTQYF
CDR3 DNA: TGTGCCACCCGGCGGGCAGCTACAGATACGCAGTATTTT

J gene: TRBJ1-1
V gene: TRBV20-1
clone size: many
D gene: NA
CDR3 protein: CSADRRMNTEAFF
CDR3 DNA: TGCAGTGCAGACAGAAGGATGAACACTGAAGCTTTCTTT

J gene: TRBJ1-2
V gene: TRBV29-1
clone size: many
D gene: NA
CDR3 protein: CSVDAQPNYGYTF
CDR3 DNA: TGCAGCGTTGACGCACAGCCTAACTATGGCTACACCTTC

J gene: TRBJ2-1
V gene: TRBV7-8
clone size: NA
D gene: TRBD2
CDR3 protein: CASSSDRTSGSGNEQFF
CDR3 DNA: TGTGCCAGCAGCTCCGATCGGACTAGCGGGAGTGGGAATGAGCAGTTCTTC

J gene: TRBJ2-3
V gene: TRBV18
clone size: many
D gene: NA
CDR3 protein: CASSPIADTQYF
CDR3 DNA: TGTGCCAGCTCACCGATCGCAGATACGCAGTATTTT

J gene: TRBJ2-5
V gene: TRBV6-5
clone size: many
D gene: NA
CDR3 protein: CASSGVANQETQYF
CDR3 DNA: TGTGCCAGCAGCGGCGTTGCGAACCAAGAGACCCAGTACTTC

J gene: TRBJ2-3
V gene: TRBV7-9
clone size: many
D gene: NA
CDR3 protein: CASSSNRDTNTDTQYF
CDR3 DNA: TGTGCCAGCAGCTCAAACCGGGACACAAACACAGATACGCAGTATTTT

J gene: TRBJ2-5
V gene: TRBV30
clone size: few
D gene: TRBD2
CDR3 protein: CAWSVGGAGGQETQYF
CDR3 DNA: TGTGCCTGGAGTGTTGGCGGAGCGGGAGGTCAAGAGACCCAGTACTTC

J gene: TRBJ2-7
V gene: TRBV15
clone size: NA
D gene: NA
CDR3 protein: CATSSGWGEQYF
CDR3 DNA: TGTGCCACCTCCTCTGGTTGGGGCGAGCAGTACTTC

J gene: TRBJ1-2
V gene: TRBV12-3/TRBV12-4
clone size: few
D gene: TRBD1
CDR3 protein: CASSLQGAVYGYTF
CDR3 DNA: TGTGCCAGCAGTTTACAGGGGGCAGTCTATGGCTACACCTTC

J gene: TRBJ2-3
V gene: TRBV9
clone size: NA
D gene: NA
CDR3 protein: CASSVDGGPGTDTQYF
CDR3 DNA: TGTGCCAGCAGCGTAGACGGGGGGCCTGGTACAGATACGCAGTATTTT